Listed below are T cell receptor beta chains from one sample, sequenced in a study of cytomegalovirus exposure and HLA in healthy donors. Method: immunoSEQ multiplex PCR; TCRdb's copy keeps in-frame clones and lacks some. The sample lists some 130,000 clones, around 80% occurring once. Sequencing was done on a sample of PBMCs. Source of these receptors: a man in his thirties or forties in good health. Each CDR3 is given with its conserved first and last residue. The order of the fields is V gene, D gene, J gene, clone size, CDR3 protein, CDR3 DNA. The D gene is left open where the match is weak. Part of the rows lack a size; the others show once, few, many or a class for expanded clones.

v_gene: TRBV29-1
d_gene: -
j_gene: TRBJ2-7
abundance: -
CDR3aa: CSVEGSNYEQYF
CDR3nt: TGCAGCGTTGAAGGCAGCAACTACGAGCAGTACTTC

v_gene: TRBV28
d_gene: -
j_gene: TRBJ1-5
abundance: -
CDR3aa: CASRKRNQPQHF
CDR3nt: TGTGCCAGTCGCAAGAGGAATCAGCCCCAGCATTTT

v_gene: TRBV29-1
d_gene: -
j_gene: TRBJ1-5
abundance: -
CDR3aa: CSVVTGSNQPQHF
CDR3nt: TGCAGCGTTGTCACAGGTAGCAATCAGCCCCAGCATTTT

v_gene: TRBV27
d_gene: TRBD1
j_gene: TRBJ1-2
abundance: -
CDR3aa: CASSAGQGGYGYTF
CDR3nt: TGTGCCAGCAGTGCCGGACAGGGGGGGTATGGCTACACCTTC

v_gene: TRBV11-1
d_gene: TRBD2
j_gene: TRBJ2-3
abundance: -
CDR3aa: CASSLREGSDTQYF
CDR3nt: TGTGCCAGCAGCTTGCGGGAGGGGTCAGATACGCAGTATTTT

v_gene: TRBV7-9
d_gene: -
j_gene: TRBJ2-1
abundance: -
CDR3aa: CASSLALGLYNEQFF
CDR3nt: TGTGCCAGCAGCTTAGCGCTGGGGCTCTACAATGAGCAGTTCTTC

v_gene: TRBV18
d_gene: -
j_gene: TRBJ2-3
abundance: -
CDR3aa: CASSPTQGGTDTQYF
CDR3nt: TGTGCCAGCTCACCAACGCAGGGCGGCACAGATACGCAGTATTTT

v_gene: TRBV2
d_gene: TRBD2
j_gene: TRBJ2-1
abundance: once
CDR3aa: CASSAGGGEQFF
CDR3nt: TGTGCCTCGTCCGCGGGAGGAGGTGAGCAGTTCTTC

v_gene: TRBV6-5
d_gene: TRBD1
j_gene: TRBJ1-2
abundance: -
CDR3aa: CASSDRGSGYTF
CDR3nt: TGTGCCAGCAGCGACAGGGGGTCCGGCTACACCTTC

v_gene: TRBV9
d_gene: TRBD1
j_gene: TRBJ2-7
abundance: -
CDR3aa: CASSAGGGTGNEQYF
CDR3nt: TGTGCCAGCAGCGCAGGGGGCGGGACAGGGAACGAGCAGTACTTC

v_gene: TRBV19
d_gene: -
j_gene: TRBJ1-1
abundance: -
CDR3aa: CASSGISGTPGEAFF
CDR3nt: TGTGCCAGTAGTGGGATCTCCGGGACTCCGGGTGAAGCTTTCTTT

v_gene: TRBV2
d_gene: -
j_gene: TRBJ2-1
abundance: -
CDR3aa: CASSERVDEQFF
CDR3nt: TGTGCCAGCAGTGAGAGAGTGGATGAGCAGTTCTTC

v_gene: TRBV7-8
d_gene: TRBD1
j_gene: TRBJ2-7
abundance: -
CDR3aa: CASSPWDSSYEQYF
CDR3nt: TGTGCCAGCAGCCCTTGGGACAGCTCCTACGAGCAGTACTTC

v_gene: TRBV28
d_gene: TRBD1
j_gene: TRBJ1-2
abundance: -
CDR3aa: CAYFSGQGITGGYTF
CDR3nt: TGTGCCTATTTCTCTGGACAGGGGATTACGGGAGGCTACACCTTC

v_gene: TRBV19
d_gene: -
j_gene: TRBJ2-7
abundance: -
CDR3aa: CASSSAAGFRYEQYF
CDR3nt: TGTGCCAGTAGTTCAGCCGCGGGGTTTCGCTACGAGCAGTACTTC

v_gene: TRBV9
d_gene: -
j_gene: TRBJ1-1
abundance: -
CDR3aa: CASTPSGGPEAFF
CDR3nt: TGTGCCAGCACCCCGTCGGGGGGCCCTGAAGCTTTCTTT

v_gene: TRBV7-6
d_gene: TRBD1
j_gene: TRBJ2-7
abundance: -
CDR3aa: CASSRHTGTDYEQYF
CDR3nt: TGTGCCAGCAGCCGCCACACCGGGACAGACTACGAGCAGTACTTC

v_gene: TRBV28
d_gene: -
j_gene: TRBJ1-3
abundance: -
CDR3aa: CASSSGHVSGNTIYF
CDR3nt: TGTGCCAGCAGTTCCGGACACGTCTCTGGAAACACCATATATTTT

v_gene: TRBV7-8
d_gene: -
j_gene: TRBJ1-2
abundance: -
CDR3aa: CASSPPMLDGYTF
CDR3nt: TGTGCCAGCAGCCCCCCTATGCTTGATGGCTACACCTTC

v_gene: TRBV29-1
d_gene: -
j_gene: TRBJ2-7
abundance: -
CDR3aa: CSVGGQNSYEQYF
CDR3nt: TGCAGCGTTGGGGGGCAGAACTCCTACGAGCAGTACTTC

v_gene: TRBV28
d_gene: TRBD1
j_gene: TRBJ2-7
abundance: -
CDR3aa: CASTTGTGLHEQYF
CDR3nt: TGTGCCAGCACCACCGGGACAGGGCTCCACGAGCAGTACTTC

v_gene: TRBV6-5
d_gene: -
j_gene: TRBJ2-7
abundance: once
CDR3aa: CACAGGPYEQYF
CDR3nt: TGTGCCTGCGCTGGCGGCCCCTACGAGCAGTACTTC

v_gene: TRBV5-1
d_gene: TRBD2
j_gene: TRBJ2-7
abundance: -
CDR3aa: CASSPSGFSYEQYF
CDR3nt: TGCGCCAGCAGCCCTAGCGGGTTCTCCTACGAGCAGTACTTC